The 28 T cell receptor beta chains below were found in one sample sequenced in a study of blood T cells in healthy people across ages. For the second PCR, which ran for about 7 to 11 cycles, a sample-barcoded 5' primer and a J-beta primer mix were used. TCRdb redid the calling of the 5' RACE reads with MiXCR, one entry per CDR3 protein. The repertoire holds under 2,000,000 distinct CDR3 sequences, with 40% to 55% as singletons. The material sequenced was blood. These receptors all stem from a woman aged 40-49 years in good health.

The V call is TRBV7-8, the J call TRBJ2-4; possible D gene TRBD1, 6 bases. Per the germline V gene, CDR1 is SGHVS and CDR2 is FQNEAQ. Trimming removed 6 bases from V and 13 bases from J, with 16 bases in between. The CDR3 is 12 residues long. DNA of the CDR3: TGTGCCAGCAGTTTTTCGACAGGACAGCAGTACTTC. As protein: CASSFSTGQQYF.

This clonotype was observed a single time. The chain recombines TRBV12-3 or TRBV12-4 with TRBJ2-1; a possible D gene is TRBD2 (6 bases). The J call may be faulty, since TRBJ2-7 better matches the DNA end. The CDR3 sequence is 16 residues long. The DNA for the CDR3 is TGTGCCAGCAGGACCTCGTGGCAGGGAGGTTACAATGAGCAGTACTTC. Protein: CASRTSWQGGYNEQYF.

The DNA of the CDR3 is TGTGCCAGCAGCGGGGACGGGAACTTATCTGAGCAGTTCTTC. As protein: CASSGDGNLSEQFF. This chain links TRBV7-9 with TRBJ2-1; D is tentatively TRBD1 or TRBD2 (5 bases each). The length of the CDR3 is 14 residues. Deletions cut 5 bases from V and 9 bases from J, with 17 bases between. In germline, CDR1 is SEHNR, CDR2 FQNEAQ (reference sequence).

The CDR3 sequence: CASSQGSRAGELFF. CDR3 in DNA: TGCGCCAGCAGCCAAGGTAGCAGGGCCGGGGAGCTGTTTTTT. This chain links TRBV4-3 with TRBJ2-2; D is perhaps TRBD1 (5 bases). This CDR3 has 14 amino acids. Germline-derived CDR1 and CDR2 are LGHNA and YSLEER. The V end was cut by 1 base, the J end by 6 bases, with 9 bases between.

This clonotype was picked up a small number of times. This rearrangement joins TRBV20-1 to TRBJ1-6; 8 nucleotides line up with TRBD1. V shed 5 bases, J shed 7 bases, and the junction held 4 bases outside the gene matches. The CDR3 spans 13 residues. Germline CDR1 and CDR2: DFQATT and SNEGSKA (reference sequence). CDR3 in amino acids: CSASRDRNSPLHF. The CDR3 bases are TGCAGTGCTTCACGGGACAGGAATTCACCCCTCCACTTT.

The chain joins TRBV20-1 to TRBJ2-7; TRBD2 aligns across 7 bases. Unmatched junction bases numbered 14, after V lost 3 bases and J lost 3 bases. CDR1 and CDR2 (germline): DFQATT, SNEGSKA (reference sequence). This CDR3 has 16 amino acids. CDR3 protein: CSASLVVGAGIYEQYF. The CDR3 coding sequence is TGCAGTGCTAGTCTGGTAGTCGGAGCGGGAATCTACGAGCAGTACTTC.

This clonotype has just a few counts. The chain has TRBV27 and TRBJ1-2; D is perhaps TRBD1 (5 bases). V lost 2 bases and J lost 4, with 17 bases in between. This CDR3 has 16 residues. Germline assignment: CDR1 MNHEY and CDR2 SMNVEV (reference sequence). CDR3 residues: CASSLKVAGQGYGYTF. The CDR3 bases are TGTGCCAGCAGTTTAAAAGTCGCGGGCCAGGGCTATGGCTACACCTTC.

To note about this clonotype: The junction does not match germline at one end; this may be a read error. The J gene is TRBJ2-7, the V gene TRBV4-2, with 9 bases aligning to TRBD2. Germline V gene sequence: CDR1 LGHNA, CDR2 YNFKEQ. This CDR3 has 15 amino acids. The CDR3 DNA follows: TGTGCCAACAGCCAAGAATGGCGGGGGGGCTACGAGCAGTACTTC. Its protein product is CANSQEWRGGYEQYF.

This clonotype has only one observation. The chain joins TRBV5-1 to TRBJ2-1; 11 bases are a match to TRBD2. CDR3 length equals 17 residues. V was clipped by 4 bases and J by 3 bases; unmatched bases: 9. Germline CDR1 is SGHRS and CDR2 is YFSETQ. As DNA, the CDR3 is TGCGCCAGCAGCCTGGGGACTAGCGGCGAAATCTACAATGAGCAGTTCTTC. It translates to CASSLGTSGEIYNEQFF.

The DNA of the CDR3 is TGTGCCACCAGTGAACTAGCGGCGGCCACAGATACGCAGTATTTT. It specifies CATSELAAATDTQYF. V is TRBV24-1 and J is TRBJ2-3; TRBD2 matches 8 bases. V lost 4 bases, J lost 2 bases, and 4 bases stayed unmatched. Germline CDR1 KGHDR, CDR2 SFDVKD. The CDR3 is made up of 15 amino acids.

V gene TRBV14 combines with J gene TRBJ2-7; maybe TRBD2 (5 bases). Trimming took 0 bases from V and 7 from J, leaving 13 bases between them. The CDR3 runs 14 residues. The germline gives CDR1 SGHDN, CDR2 FVKESK. In DNA, the CDR3 is TGTGCCAGCAGCCAAGAAAGACTCCCGGGGGAGCAGTACTTC. It yields the protein CASSQERLPGEQYF.

This clonotype was observed a few times. This chain links TRBV5-1 with TRBJ2-3; possibly TRBD1 for D (7 bases). V gave up 1 base and J gave up 1 base, with 13 bases separating them. Germline V gene sequence: CDR1 SGHRS, CDR2 YFSETQ. The CDR3 has 16 residues. The CDR3 DNA reads TGCGCCAGCAGCTTGCAGGGGGGAGCGGGCACAGATACGCAGTATTTT. This gives the protein CASSLQGGAGTDTQYF.

This clonotype was seen only a few times. The chain carries TRBV6-5 and TRBJ2-1; 10 bases fit TRBD2. Per germline, CDR1 MNHEY and CDR2 SVGAGI. The CDR3 length is 16 residues. With V trimmed by 0 bases and J by 6 bases, 5 bases remained unmatched. The CDR3 region has the DNA TGTGCCAGCAGTTACTCTCCTAGCGGGGGATCCAATGAGCAGTTCTTC. It specifies CASSYSPSGGSNEQFF.

The V and J genes are TRBV6-2 or TRBV6-3 and TRBJ2-5, with D perhaps being TRBD1 or TRBD2 (6 bases each). Germline lookup yields CDR1 MNHEY and CDR2 SVGEGT. This CDR3 contains 13 residues. V dropped 6 bases and J dropped 3 bases, with 11 bases sitting between them. The CDR3 reads CASRGGPEETQYF. The DNA for the CDR3 is TGTGCCAGCAGGGGGGGCCCAGAAGAGACCCAGTACTTC.

V is TRBV4-1 and J is TRBJ2-3; D might be TRBD1 (6 bases). The CDR3 consists of 14 residues. Trimming cost V 4 bases and J 5 bases, with 13 bases left between them. Germline-derived CDR1 and CDR2 are MGHRA and YSYEKL. The CDR3 coding sequence is TGCGCCAGCAGCCCCGGGGAGACAGGAGATACGCAGTATTTT. Its translation is CASSPGETGDTQYF.

The chain is built from TRBV4-3 and TRBJ2-6; D might be TRBD2 (6 bases). This CDR3 spans 17 amino acids. Germline V gene data show CDR1 as LGHNA and CDR2 as YSLEER. The V end was cut by 4 bases, the J end by 1 base, with 14 bases between. The CDR3 here is CASSPQVEGSGANVLTF. The CDR3 nucleotides are TGCGCCAGCAGCCCCCAGGTGGAGGGTTCTGGGGCCAACGTCCTGACTTTC.

The chain joins TRBV7-2 to TRBJ2-5; a possible D gene is TRBD1 (6 bases). The V gene lost 5 bases and the J gene lost 3 bases, with 16 bases spanning the gap. Germline V gene data show CDR1 as SGHTA and CDR2 as FQGNSA. This CDR3 has 15 residues. Written as DNA, the CDR3 is TGTGCCAGCAGCCCGGCTCGGGCAGGGGAAGAGACCCAGTACTTC. It specifies CASSPARAGEETQYF. The complete variable domain, with remaining parts taken from reference TRBV7-2 and TRBJ2-5, reads GAGVSQSPSNKVTEKGKDVELRCDPISGHTALYWYRQSLGQGLEFLIYFQGNSAPDKSGLPSDRFSAERTGGSVSTLTIQRTQQEDSAVYLCASSPARAGEETQYFGPGTRLLVL.

V gene TRBV6-1 combines with J gene TRBJ2-7; 11 bases fit TRBD1. The end of the DNA aligns better with TRBJ2-4, so the J call may be wrong. This CDR3 region has 13 residues. Germline loops: CDR1 MNHNS, CDR2 SASEGT. The CDR3 spells CASMRTGGNIQYF. The CDR3 DNA sequence: TGTGCCAGCATGAGGACAGGGGGCAACATTCAGTACTTC.

Comments on this clonotype: The germline gene is not matched at one end of the junction; a read error may be the cause. The rearrangement uses TRBV6-2 or TRBV6-3 and TRBJ2-6; TRBD2 agrees at 8 bases. This CDR3 has 21 residues. Germline V gene data show CDR1 as MNHEY and CDR2 as SVGEGT. CDR3 sequence (DNA): TGTGTCAGCAGTTACTCTCCGGGACTGGCGGGGGGTCTGTCTGGGGCCAACGTCCTGACTTTC. This codes for CVSSYSPGLAGGLSGANVLTF.

This clonotype was detected a few times. This chain connects TRBV7-2 to TRBJ2-7; the D gene could be TRBD1 or TRBD2 (6 bases each). Germline V gene data show CDR1 as SGHTA and CDR2 as FQGNSA. The CDR3 extends over 15 amino acids. The ends were cut back, 1 base at V and 5 bases at J, with 15 bases in the middle. The CDR3 is CASSLVGYGGHEQYF. The DNA of the CDR3 is TGTGCCAGCAGCTTAGTTGGTTACGGGGGCCACGAGCAGTACTTC.

This clonotype was observed many times. V usage is TRBV20-1 and J usage is TRBJ2-5, with 8 nucleotides matching TRBD1. Trimming removed 0 bases from V and 5 bases from J; junction bases left unmatched: 11. The CDR3 loop spans 16 amino acids. Germline V gives CDR1 DFQATT, CDR2 SNEGSKA (reference sequence). CDR3 residues: CSARDLGQGARETQYF. The CDR3, as DNA: TGCAGTGCTAGAGATCTTGGCCAGGGGGCTCGGGAGACCCAGTACTTC.

The genes are TRBV4-2 and TRBJ2-1; the D gene is possibly TRBD1 (6 bases). With 1 base removed from V and 5 bases from J, the gap between germline ends came to 21 bases. Germline CDR1 and CDR2: LGHNA and YNFKEQ. This CDR3 has 18 amino acids. CDR3 amino acids: CASSQVSISEGVDNEQFF. Here the CDR3 DNA reads TGTGCCAGCAGCCAAGTTAGTATCAGCGAGGGGGTTGACAATGAGCAGTTCTTC.

The chain combines TRBV6-1 with TRBJ1-5; D is undetermined. Trimming stripped 0 bases from V and 2 bases from J, with 5 bases between. Per the germline V gene, CDR1 is MNHNS and CDR2 is SASEGT. This CDR3 is built from 14 residues. CDR3 in amino acids: CASSEATGNQPQHF. The CDR3 coding sequence is TGTGCCAGCAGTGAAGCTACGGGCAATCAGCCCCAGCATTTT.

This clonotype was recorded a few times. This chain connects TRBV4-2 to TRBJ2-5, with D hard to call. From germline, CDR1 is LGHNA and CDR2 YNFKEQ. The CDR3 has 15 amino acids. V lost 0 bases, J lost 4 bases, and 12 bases lay in between. This CDR3 reads CASSQETATLETQYF. CDR3 nucleotides: TGTGCCAGCAGCCAAGAAACTGCAACCCTAGAGACCCAGTACTTC.

The CDR3 nucleotides read TGTGCCAGCTCACCACCCGGTAGGTTCTACGAGCAGTACTTC. It specifies CASSPPGRFYEQYF. V is TRBV18 and J is TRBJ2-7; D is unclear. The ends were cut back, 0 bases at V and 3 bases at J, with 9 bases in the middle. The CDR3 loop spans 14 amino acids. Germline V gene lookup returns CDR1 KGHSH and CDR2 LQKENI. The full variable domain, its missing parts supplied by reference TRBV18 and TRBJ2-7, is NAGVMQNPRHLVRRRGQEARLRCSPMKGHSHVYWYRQLPEEGLKFMVYLQKENIIDESGMPKERFSAEFPKEGPSILRIQQVVRGDSAAYFCASSPPGRFYEQYFGPGTRLTVT.

This rearrangement joins TRBV20-1 to TRBJ2-1; 9 bases match TRBD2. J lost 4 bases, V lost 0 bases, and 13 bases had no gene match. Per the germline V gene, CDR1 is DFQATT and CDR2 is SNEGSKA (reference sequence). This CDR3 has 18 amino acids. CDR3 sequence reads: CSARDSQELAGKYNEQFF. CDR3 sequence (DNA): TGCAGTGCTAGAGATTCCCAGGAGCTAGCGGGGAAATACAATGAGCAGTTCTTC.

There are a few counts of this clonotype. J is TRBJ2-1 and V is TRBV5-1; no clear D. Germline V lookup: CDR1 SGHRS, CDR2 YFSETQ. The germline V and J ends were trimmed by 4 bases and 7 bases, with 12 bases remaining between them. CDR3 length: 13 amino acids. For the CDR3, the DNA is TGCGCCAGCAGCAAAACAGAGATTAATGAGCAGTTCTTC. Translating it yields CASSKTEINEQFF.

The J gene is TRBJ2-7, the V gene TRBV2; tentative D call: TRBD1 (5 bases). The germline V and J ends were trimmed by 6 bases and 3 bases, with 15 bases remaining between them. The CDR3 extends over 14 amino acids. CDR1 SNHLY and CDR2 FYNNEI come from the germline V gene. The CDR3, as DNA: TGTGCCAGCAGACCCACAGGCGGATACTACGAGCAGTACTTC. This translates into CASRPTGGYYEQYF.